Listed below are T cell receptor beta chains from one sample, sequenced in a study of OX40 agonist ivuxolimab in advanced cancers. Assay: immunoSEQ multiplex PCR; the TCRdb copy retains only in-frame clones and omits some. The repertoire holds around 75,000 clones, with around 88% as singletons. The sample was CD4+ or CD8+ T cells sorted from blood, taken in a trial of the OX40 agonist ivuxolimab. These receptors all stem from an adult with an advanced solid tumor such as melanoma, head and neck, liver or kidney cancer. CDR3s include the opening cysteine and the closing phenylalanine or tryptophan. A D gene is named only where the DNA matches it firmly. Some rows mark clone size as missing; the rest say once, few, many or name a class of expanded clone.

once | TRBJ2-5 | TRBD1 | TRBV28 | TGTGCCAGCAGCCGCGACAGGGGCACCGAGACCCAGTACTTC | CASSRDRGTETQYF
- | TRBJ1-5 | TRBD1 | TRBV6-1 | TGTGCCAGCGGGGGACAGCCTGTGTATCAGCCCCAGCATTTT | CASGGQPVYQPQHF
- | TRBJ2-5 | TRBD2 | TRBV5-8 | TGTGCCAGCAGCCCGGGGGGTCGGGAGACCCAGTACTTC | CASSPGGRETQYF
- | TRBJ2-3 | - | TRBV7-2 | TGTGCCAGCAGCTTACGCCCGTTTGGGGCAGATACGCAGTATTTT | CASSLRPFGADTQYF
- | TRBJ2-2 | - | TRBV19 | TGTGCCACCCAGAGAGGGTCGAGGGAGCTGTTTTTT | CATQRGSRELFF
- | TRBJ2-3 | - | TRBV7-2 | TGTGCCAGCAGCCTGTATTTTCGCAGCACAGATACGCAGTATTTT | CASSLYFRSTDTQYF
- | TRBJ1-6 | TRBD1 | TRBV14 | TGTGCCAGCAGACAGGGGCGGAGTTCACCCCTCCACTTT | CASRQGRSSPLHF
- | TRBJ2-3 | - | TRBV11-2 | TGTGCCAGCAGCCTCGGTGGGTCGACGAAGGCAGATACGCAGTATTTT | CASSLGGSTKADTQYF
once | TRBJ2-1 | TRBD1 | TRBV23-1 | TGCGCCACACGGGACAGGCCCTACCATGAGCAGTTCTTC | CATRDRPYHEQFF
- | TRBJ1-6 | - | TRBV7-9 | TGTGCCAGCAGCCCGGACCTTGGGACTTCACCCCTCCACTTT | CASSPDLGTSPLHF
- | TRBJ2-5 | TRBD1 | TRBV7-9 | TGTGCCAGCAGCTTACCAGCAGGGGGCATGGAGACCCAGTACTTC | CASSLPAGGMETQYF
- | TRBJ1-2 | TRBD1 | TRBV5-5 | TGTGCCAGCAGCGCGCCGGGACAGGGGCTGGTGTATGGCTACACCTTC | CASSAPGQGLVYGYTF
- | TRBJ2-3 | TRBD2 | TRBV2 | TGTGCCAGCCGTGGCGGGGGGCGGGGGCGCTCAAATACGCAGTATTTT | CASRGGGRGRSNTQYF
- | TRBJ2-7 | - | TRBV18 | TGTGCCAGCCGTACGGATGCGGGAACCTACGAGCAGTACTTC | CASRTDAGTYEQYF
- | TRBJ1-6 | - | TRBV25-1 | TGTGCCAGCAGCCCAGGGGTCAGCTCCTATAATTCACCCCTCCACTTT | CASSPGVSSYNSPLHF
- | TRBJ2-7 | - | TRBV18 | TGTGCCAGCTCACCCCTAAGCCAGGTATCCTACGAGCAGTACTTC | CASSPLSQVSYEQYF
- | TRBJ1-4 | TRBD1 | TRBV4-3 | TGCGCCAGCAGCCAAGGGGACAGGGGGAATTATGAAAAACTGTTTTTT | CASSQGDRGNYEKLFF
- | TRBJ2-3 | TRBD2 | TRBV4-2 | TGTGCCAGCAGCCAGAGGGTAGCGGGGGCAGATACGCAGTATTTT | CASSQRVAGADTQYF
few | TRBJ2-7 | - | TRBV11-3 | TGTGCCAGCAGCTTAGATCCCGGCTCCTACGAGCAGTACTTC | CASSLDPGSYEQYF
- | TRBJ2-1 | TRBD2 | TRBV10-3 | TGTGCCATCAGAGTACTAGCGGGAGTCGGGAATGAGCAGTTCTTC | CAIRVLAGVGNEQFF
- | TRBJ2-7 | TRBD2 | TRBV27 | TGTGCCAGCAGTTCTTCCGGGGGGAATTACGAGCAGTACTTC | CASSSSGGNYEQYF
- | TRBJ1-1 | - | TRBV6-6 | TGTGCCAGCAGCCGGGAGTTTATGGGCACTGAAGCTTTCTTT | CASSREFMGTEAFF
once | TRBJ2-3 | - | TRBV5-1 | TGCGCCAGCAGCCCTCGGGAAGATACGCAGTATTTT | CASSPREDTQYF
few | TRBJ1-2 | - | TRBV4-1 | TGCGCCAGCAGCCGCGTCGGCAGGGGTTTCTATGGCTACACCTTC | CASSRVGRGFYGYTF
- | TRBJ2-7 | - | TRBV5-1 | TGCGCCAGCAGCCGAACCTTAGAGTCTCGCTCCGAGCAGTACTTC | CASSRTLESRSEQYF
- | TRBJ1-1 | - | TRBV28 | TGTGCCAGCAGTTTACAGGGGATACTCACTGAAGCTTTCTTT | CASSLQGILTEAFF
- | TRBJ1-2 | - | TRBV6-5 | TGTGCCAGCAGTCCCGGGTTAGATGTCTATGGCTACACCTTC | CASSPGLDVYGYTF
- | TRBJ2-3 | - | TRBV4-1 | TGCGCCAGCAGCCAAGATACGGTAGCCTCGCGGGGATATTTT | CASSQDTVASRGYF
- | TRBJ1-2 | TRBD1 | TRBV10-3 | TGTGCCATCACCGGGACAGAAAACTATGGCTACACCTTC | CAITGTENYGYTF
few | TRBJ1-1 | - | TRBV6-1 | TGTGCCAGCAGTGAAGGAGTCATTGGGGGACGGCTGAACACTGAAGCTTTCTTT | CASSEGVIGGRLNTEAFF
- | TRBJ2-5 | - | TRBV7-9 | TGTGCCAGCAGCTTTGGAAGTGCTGCCCAAGAGACCCAGTACTTC | CASSFGSAAQETQYF
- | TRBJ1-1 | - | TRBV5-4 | TGTGCCAGCAGCTTGGAACAGAGGGGAGCTTTCTTT | CASSLEQRGAFF
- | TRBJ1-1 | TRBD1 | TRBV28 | TGTGCCACCCATACCCAGGGGGCCCTTGGAGCTTTCTTT | CATHTQGALGAFF
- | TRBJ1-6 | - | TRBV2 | TGTGCCAGCAGCTCCTATAATTCACCCCTCCACTTT | CASSSYNSPLHF
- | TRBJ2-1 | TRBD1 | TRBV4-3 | TGCGCCAGCAGCCAAGATGAAGGGGGCACCTACAATGAGCAGTTCTTC | CASSQDEGGTYNEQFF
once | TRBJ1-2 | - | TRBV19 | TGTGCCAGTAGTATCCGTCAGGACTATGGCTACACCTTC | CASSIRQDYGYTF
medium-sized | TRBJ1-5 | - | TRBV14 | TGTGCCAGCAGCCAAGAACAGGGAAAGCCCCAGCATTTT | CASSQEQGKPQHF
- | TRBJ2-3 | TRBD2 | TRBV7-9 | TGTGCCAGCAGCTTAGCGCTTGGCGGGGGGGCCGGCACAGATACGCAGTATTTT | CASSLALGGGAGTDTQYF
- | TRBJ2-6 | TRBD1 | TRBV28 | TGTGCCAGCAGTTTCCCTTGGGGGACAGGGATTGCTGGGGCCAACGTCCTGACTTTC | CASSFPWGTGIAGANVLTF